This TCR beta chain emerged from a study of blood T cell repertoires in COVID-19. Study-level information: COVID-19 samples, acute and convalescent, were from the United States, Italy and Spain. PBMCs, B-cell-depleted T cells, or T cells provided the cDNA or gDNA that made up the material.

How the authors handled the data: Amplification of reference gene primers was used by the study to estimate nucleated cell counts. Repertoires were generated with immunoSEQ multiplex PCR, while TCRdb's copy carries only in-frame clones and drops some. V and J calls and clone size are given by that table; D and trimming were obtained from the DNA. The data hold under 250,000 clones, with more than 65% observed a single time. The origin of this receptor is a woman aged 25 to 39 who had recovered from COVID-19. Sequenced sample: peripheral blood.

The CDR3 coding sequence is TGTGCCAGCAGTGAAGTGGGACTAGCGGGAGGGAACACCGGGGAGCTGTTTTTT. It codes for CASSEVGLAGGNTGELFF. The chain joins TRBV2 to TRBJ2-2; TRBD2 matches 15 bases. The ends lost 1 base at V and 1 base at J; junction bases unmatched: 1. From germline, CDR1 is SNHLY and CDR2 FYNNEI. This CDR3 region has 18 residues.